A single sample gave rise to the 8 T cell receptor beta chains below, sequenced in a study of regulatory T cells in long-lasting Graves disease. Time point: newly diagnosed GD, antithyroid drugs for less than 3 months. Preparation of the TCR library used RNA extracted from PBMCs. Sequencing libraries for TCR beta were prepared with iRepertoire HTBI primers and Arm-PCR of CDR3 regions. One entry per CDR3 protein results from TCRdb running MiXCR on the multiplex PCR reads. The table has around 450,000 distinct CDR3 sequences, about 15% seen once; the top ten hold around 15%. Another study also made use of these data, one on T cells in Graves' hyperthyroidism and ophthalmopathy.

This specimen consisted of peripheral blood mononuclear cells (PBMCs), obtained at new diagnosis, from a patient treated with antithyroid drugs. The source is a woman in her thirties with Graves disease.

This chain uses TRBV19 with TRBJ2-2; D remains ambiguous. The CDR3 spans 16 residues. Trimming left V 0 bases short and J 6 bases short, with 14 bases between. Per the germline V gene, CDR1 is LNHDA and CDR2 is SQIVND (reference sequence). CDR3 in amino acids: CASSIDLAPSPGELFF. The CDR3 DNA reads as TGTGCCAGTAGTATAGATTTGGCCCCAAGCCCCGGGGAGCTGTTTTTT.

CDR3: CASSLARWGRGQQPQHF. CDR3 bases: TGTGCCAGTAGTCTCGCTAGGTGGGGCAGGGGGCAACAGCCCCAGCATTTT. This chain connects TRBV19 to TRBJ1-5; 8 positions agree with TRBD1. J was trimmed by 7 bases and V by 5 bases; bases with no gene match: 16. Germline values: CDR1 LNHDA, CDR2 SQIVND (reference sequence). The CDR3 loop spans 17 amino acids.

This clonotype was seen at least ten times. The CDR3 DNA is TGTGCCGGAGAATACAGGGTGTCGAACACTGAAGCTTTCTTT. Translated: CAGEYRVSNTEAFF. This rearrangement joins TRBV30 to TRBJ1-1, with D tentatively TRBD1 (6 bases). The CDR3 runs to 14 residues. V was clipped by 8 bases and J by 1 base, with 17 bases between them. From germline, CDR1 is GTSNPN and CDR2 SVGIG (reference sequence).

This clonotype was seen many times. The chain links TRBV12-3 or TRBV12-4 to TRBJ1-1; 7 bases line up with TRBD1. The CDR3 has 11 residues. DNA of the CDR3: TGTGGGGAACAGGGGTGCACTGAAGCTTTCTTT. Residues: CGEQGCTEAFF.

This chain uses TRBV5-1 with TRBJ2-2, with D tentatively TRBD2 (6 bases). The CDR3 length is 15 residues. Deletions cut 2 bases from V and 3 bases from J, with 11 bases between. Germline values: CDR1 SGHRS, CDR2 YFSETQ. The CDR3 here is CASSLYGSDTGELFF. The CDR3 coding sequence is TGCGCCAGCAGCTTATACGGGAGTGACACCGGGGAGCTGTTTTTT.

This clonotype was seen more than once but under ten times. The chain has TRBV6-5 and TRBJ2-4; TRBD2 matches 7 bases. J gave up 2 bases and V 2 bases, and 3 bases lay outside the gene matches. The germline CDR1 and CDR2 sequences are MNHEY and SVGAGI. CDR3 length: 15 residues. In DNA, the CDR3 is TGTGCCAGCAGTTACGGCGGGAGAACCAAAAACATTCAGTACTTC. This encodes CASSYGGRTKNIQYF.

This clonotype was seen many times. The chain links TRBV6-2 or TRBV6-3 to TRBJ2-3; D assignment may be TRBD1 or TRBD2 (5 bases each). Germline V gene sequence: CDR1 MNHEY, CDR2 SVGEGT. V lost 5 bases and J 4 bases, leaving 16 bases between the germline ends. The CDR3 runs to 15 residues. The CDR3 here is CASSEEPGTADTQYF. In DNA, the CDR3 is TGTGCCAGCAGTGAAGAACCGGGGACGGCAGATACGCAGTATTTT.

This clonotype appeared a single time. A much larger clone is a single base away; this may be a read error. The chain carries TRBV3-1 and TRBJ1-3; the D gene is possibly TRBD1 (6 bases). V was shortened by 2 bases and J by 6 bases, with 14 bases between the two germline ends. Germline V CDR1 and CDR2: LGHDT, YNNKEL (reference sequence). This CDR3 has 15 residues. CDR3 loop: CASSQLNRAPNTIYF. The CDR3 nucleotides are TGTGCCAGCAGCCAACTCAACAGGGCCCCAAACACCATATATTTT.